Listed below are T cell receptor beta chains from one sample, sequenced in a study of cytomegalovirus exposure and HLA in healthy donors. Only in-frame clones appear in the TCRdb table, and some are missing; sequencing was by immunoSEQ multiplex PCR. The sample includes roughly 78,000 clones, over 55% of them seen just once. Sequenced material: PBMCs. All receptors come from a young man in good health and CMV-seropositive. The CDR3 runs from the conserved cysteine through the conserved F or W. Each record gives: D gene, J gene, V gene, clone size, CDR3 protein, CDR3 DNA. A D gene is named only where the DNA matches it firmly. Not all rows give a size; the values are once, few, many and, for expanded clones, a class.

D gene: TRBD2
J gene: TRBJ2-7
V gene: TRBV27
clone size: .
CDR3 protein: CASSPGGGSPYEQYF
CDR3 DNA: TGTGCCAGCAGTCCGGGGGGTGGCAGCCCCTACGAGCAGTACTTC

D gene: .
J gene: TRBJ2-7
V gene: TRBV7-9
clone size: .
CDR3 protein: CASSPGSFYEQYF
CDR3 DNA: TGTGCCAGCAGCCCCGGGTCCTTTTACGAGCAGTACTTC

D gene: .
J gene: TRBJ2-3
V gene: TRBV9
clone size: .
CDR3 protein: CASAGPASDTQYF
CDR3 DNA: TGTGCCAGCGCAGGTCCGGCCTCAGATACGCAGTATTTT

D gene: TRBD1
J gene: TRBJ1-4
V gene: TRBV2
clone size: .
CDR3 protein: CASSEVPGQYLVF
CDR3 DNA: TGTGCCAGCAGTGAAGTCCCGGGACAGTACTTGGTTTTT

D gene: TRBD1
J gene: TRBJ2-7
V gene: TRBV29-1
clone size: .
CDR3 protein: CSVEGQGVYEQYF
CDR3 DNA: TGCAGCGTTGAGGGACAGGGTGTGTACGAGCAGTACTTC

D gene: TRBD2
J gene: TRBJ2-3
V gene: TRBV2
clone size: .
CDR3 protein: CASPSGGLTDTQYF
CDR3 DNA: TGTGCCAGCCCCTCGGGAGGGCTCACAGATACGCAGTATTTT

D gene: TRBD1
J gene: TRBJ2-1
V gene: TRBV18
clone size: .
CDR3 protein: CASSPRSQGAPNEQFF
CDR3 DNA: TGTGCCAGCTCACCACGTTCGCAGGGGGCGCCCAATGAGCAGTTCTTC

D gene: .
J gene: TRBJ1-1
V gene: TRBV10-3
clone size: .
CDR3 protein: CATTLGANTEAFF
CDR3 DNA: TGTGCCACCACCCTGGGGGCGAACACTGAAGCTTTCTTT

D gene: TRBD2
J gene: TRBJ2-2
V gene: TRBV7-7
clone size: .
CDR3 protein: CASSQGLAGNTGELFF
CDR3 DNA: TGTGCCAGCAGCCAGGGACTAGCGGGAAACACCGGGGAGCTGTTTTTT

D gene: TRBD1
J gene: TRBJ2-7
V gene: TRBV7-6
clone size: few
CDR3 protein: CASSLTGAQGSEQYF
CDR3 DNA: TGTGCCAGCAGCTTGACAGGGGCCCAAGGTAGCGAGCAGTACTTC

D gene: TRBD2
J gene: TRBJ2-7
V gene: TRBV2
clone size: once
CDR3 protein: CASSPGSLAGLYEQYF
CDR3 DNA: TGTGCCAGCAGTCCTGGAAGTCTAGCGGGATTGTACGAGCAGTACTTC

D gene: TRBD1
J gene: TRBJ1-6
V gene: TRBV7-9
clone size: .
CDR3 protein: CASSLIPTGVVSPLHF
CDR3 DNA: TGTGCCAGCAGCCTAATTCCTACAGGGGTAGTTTCACCCCTCCACTTT

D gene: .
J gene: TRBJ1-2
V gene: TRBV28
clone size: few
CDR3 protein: CASSSAAGGVWGYYTF
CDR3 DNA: TGTGCCAGCAGTTCCGCTGCGGGGGGGGTGTGGGGGTACTACACCTTC

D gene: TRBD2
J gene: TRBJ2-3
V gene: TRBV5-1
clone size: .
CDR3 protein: CASSTYFWREMNTDTQYF
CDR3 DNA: TGCGCCAGCAGTACGTATTTTTGGCGGGAGATGAACACAGATACGCAGTATTTT